This T cell receptor beta chain was identified during a study of T cells in narcolepsy. Overall study context: Healthy controls were enrolled alongside patients with narcolepsy type 1 or type 2. Study-wide findings and caveats: No autoreactive T cell clone sequences appeared in some memory CD4+ repertoires.

The method was immunoSEQ multiplex PCR; TCRdb's version includes in-frame clones alone and lacks a portion of them. The repertoire holds around 19,000 clones, with roughly four fifths as singletons. Germline V gives CDR1 SGHRS, CDR2 YFSETQ. Germline trimming cut 4 bases from V and 6 bases from J; bases unmatched to any gene: 5. This CDR3 has 14 amino acids. With regard to this clone: No antigen is known for it.

The V call is TRBV5-1, the J call TRBJ1-2; 11 nucleotides line up with TRBD1. Sequences were obtained from memory (CD45RA-) CD4+ T cells from blood. The TCR sequence derives from a human donor in good health. This chain's CDR3 is CASSQGQGDNGYTF. The DNA of the CDR3 is TGCGCCAGCAGCCAGGGACAGGGGGATAATGGCTACACCTTC.